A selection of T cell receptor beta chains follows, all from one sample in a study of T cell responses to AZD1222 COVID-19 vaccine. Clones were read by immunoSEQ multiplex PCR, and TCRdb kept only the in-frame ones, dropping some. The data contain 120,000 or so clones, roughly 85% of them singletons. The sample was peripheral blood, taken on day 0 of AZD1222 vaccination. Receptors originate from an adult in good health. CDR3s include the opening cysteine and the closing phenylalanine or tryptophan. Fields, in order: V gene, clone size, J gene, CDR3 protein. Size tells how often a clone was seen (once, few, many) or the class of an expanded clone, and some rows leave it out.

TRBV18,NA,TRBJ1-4,CASSPIRGIGTNEKLFF
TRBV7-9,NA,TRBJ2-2,CASSSTGGGPGELFF
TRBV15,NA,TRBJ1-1,CATSRTGGITEAFF
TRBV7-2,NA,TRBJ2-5,CASRDRRGEETQYF
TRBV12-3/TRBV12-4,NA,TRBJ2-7,CASTEGYYEQYF
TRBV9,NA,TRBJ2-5,CASSDASSETQYF
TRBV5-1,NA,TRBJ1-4,CASSLLGAANEKLFF
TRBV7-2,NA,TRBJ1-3,CASSLGGAGGNTIYF
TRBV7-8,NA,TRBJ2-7,CASSVQRLGGGSYEQYF
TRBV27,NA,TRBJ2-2,CASSPGTAQGELFF
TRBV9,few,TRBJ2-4,CASSVDAGQGYIQYF
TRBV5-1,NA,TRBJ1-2,CASSWAPGPEYGYTF
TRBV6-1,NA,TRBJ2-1,CASSDRGLPGNEQFF
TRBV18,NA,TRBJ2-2,CASSPNRFANTGELFF
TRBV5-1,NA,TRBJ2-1,CASSLLADEQFF
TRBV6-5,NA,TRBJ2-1,CASSYSFDGGNEQFF
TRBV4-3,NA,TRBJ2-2,CASSHRVRQGAPGELFF
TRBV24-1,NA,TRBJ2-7,CATSDSSYEQYF
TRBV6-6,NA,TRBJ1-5,CASGTGGNQPQHF
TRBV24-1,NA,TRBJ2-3,CATSAIDTQYF
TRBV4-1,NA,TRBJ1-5,CASSPGQASNQPQHF
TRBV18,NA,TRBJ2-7,CASSHSGTASYEQYF
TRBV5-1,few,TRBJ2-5,CASSLALWGEETQYF
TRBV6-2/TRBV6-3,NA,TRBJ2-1,CASSPGVVSYNEQFF
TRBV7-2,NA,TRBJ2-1,CASSLGGTSSYNEQFF
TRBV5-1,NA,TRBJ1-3,CASRYRGRASGNTIYF
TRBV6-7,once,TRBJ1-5,CASSRDRGRQPQHF
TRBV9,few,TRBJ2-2,CANPFRGRLSSWELFF
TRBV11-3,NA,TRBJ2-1,CASSLVLFQAGSYNEQFF
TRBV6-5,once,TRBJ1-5,CASSYVRGQPQHF
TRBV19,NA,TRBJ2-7,CASRLTRSYEQYF
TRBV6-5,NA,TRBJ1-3,CASSYRYINSGNTIYF
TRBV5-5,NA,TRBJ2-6,CASTHSGQGSGANVLTF
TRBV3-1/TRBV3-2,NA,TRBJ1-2,CASSQDGRPYGYTF
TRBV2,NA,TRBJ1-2,CASSYRFNYGYTF
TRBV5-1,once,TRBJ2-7,CASSRDGTANYEQYF
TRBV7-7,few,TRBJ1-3,CASSSLLLRENTIYF
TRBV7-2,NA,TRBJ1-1,CASSLVAGRNTEAFF
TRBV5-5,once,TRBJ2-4,CASSLGGGRLIAKNIQYF
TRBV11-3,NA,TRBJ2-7,CASSLAGAGNEQYF
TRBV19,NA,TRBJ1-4,CASSRQGGYEKLFF
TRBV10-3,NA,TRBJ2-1,CAISPPRGAGGRSYNEQFF
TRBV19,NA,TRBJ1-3,CASSEDVRNTIYF
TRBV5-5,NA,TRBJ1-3,CASSLEVTLGNTIYF
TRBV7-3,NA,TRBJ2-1,CASSPGLAGDTEQFF
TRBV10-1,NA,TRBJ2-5,CASMRRVQETQYF
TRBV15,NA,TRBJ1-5,CATSRGGDQPQHF
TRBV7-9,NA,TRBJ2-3,CASSSGLAGLKTSTDTQYF
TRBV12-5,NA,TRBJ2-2,CASGLETRATSANTGELFF
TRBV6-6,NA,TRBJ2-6,CASKLGGGGANVLTF
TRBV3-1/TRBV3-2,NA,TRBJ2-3,CASSQGVLNRDTQYF
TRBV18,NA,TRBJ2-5,CASSPPGTSGSGETQYF
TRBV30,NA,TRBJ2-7,CAFMKQGRLYEQYF
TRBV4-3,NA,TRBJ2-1,CASSQELDSYEQFF
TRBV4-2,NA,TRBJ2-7,CASSLGTGGSRDYEQYF